The rows below give T cell receptor beta chains drawn from one sample of a study of PD-L1 blockade in urothelial cancer. The method was immunoSEQ multiplex PCR; TCRdb's version includes in-frame clones alone and lacks a portion of them. The sample consists of tens of thousands of clones, approximately 90% of them appearing once. Source: PBMCs, taken around atezolizumab (anti-PD-L1) treatment. Every receptor here comes from a woman aged 60-70 years with urothelial cancer. Both conserved end residues are trimmed from each CDR3. The order of the fields is CDR3 length, V gene, J gene, CDR3 protein.

13	TRBV28	TRBJ1-5	ASNLGTAKFQPQH
14	TRBV27	TRBJ2-3	ASSLRPSGTTDTQY
12	TRBV28	TRBJ2-3	ASSFASGSGTQY
13	TRBV7-3	TRBJ1-3	ASSLTPGQGNTIY
13	TRBV27	TRBJ2-2	ASSPFLGGTGELF
13	TRBV4-3	TRBJ1-1	ASSQGYVGATEAF
12	TRBV11-1	TRBJ2-6	ASSLDRGGNVLT
12	TRBV30	TRBJ2-2	AWSPGDSTGELF
14	TRBV2	TRBJ2-3	ASSQGRGRASDTQY
19	TRBV2	TRBJ2-3	ASEGGRIRTSGRAGGDTQY
14	TRBV19	TRBJ1-4	ASSSPAGATNEKLF
14	TRBV5-4	TRBJ2-7	ASSLAGGPPGVEQY
13	TRBV6-6	TRBJ1-3	ASSRVRGSGNTIY
13	TRBV29-1	TRBJ2-2	SVDLSGGNTGELF
13	TRBV14	TRBJ1-1	ASSLSEAANTEAF
14	TRBV6-5	TRBJ2-5	ASSYSLGGGQEAQY
16	TRBV4-3	TRBJ2-1	ASSQDLASQFGFNEQF
10	TRBV6-6	TRBJ2-3	ASSLKRDTQY
12	TRBV2	TRBJ1-1	ASSGSPGGPDAF
11	TRBV2	TRBJ2-7	ASRTGTFHEQY
13	TRBV27	TRBJ2-1	ASRRGSRSYNEQF
16	TRBV9	TRBJ2-2	ASSAQVPLPTNTGELF